The 16 T cell receptor beta chains below were found in one sample sequenced in a study of cytomegalovirus exposure and HLA in healthy donors. Primers included in the PCR were 60 Vbeta and 13 Jbeta primers. Here immunoSEQ multiplex PCR was the method, and the copy in TCRdb shows in-frame clones only, minus some. The sample has around 76,000 clones; 78% are singletons. Sequenced input: PBMCs. Receptor source: a man aged 35-49 years in good health and CMV-seronegative.

The chain combines TRBV7-9 with TRBJ1-1; D gene uncertain. The germline V gene has CDR1 SEHNR and CDR2 FQNEAQ (reference sequence). V lost 4 bases, J lost 1 base, and 13 bases lay in between. The CDR3 runs 15 residues. This CDR3 reads CASSWEGVANTEAFF. The CDR3 DNA is TGTGCCAGCAGCTGGGAGGGTGTGGCGAACACTGAAGCTTTCTTT. The variable domain in full, with the rest retrieved from reference TRBV7-9 and TRBJ1-1, is DTGVSQNPRHKITKRGQNVTFRCDPISEHNRLYWYRQTLGQGPEFLTYFQNEAQLEKSRLLSDRFSAERPKGSFSTLEIQRTEQGDSAMYLCASSWEGVANTEAFFGQGTRLTVV.

The chain is built from TRBV19 and TRBJ2-7, with D possibly matching TRBD2 (6 bases). This CDR3 region has 15 residues. Trimming pared 6 bases from V and 5 bases from J, leaving 20 bases between. CDR1 LNHDA and CDR2 SQIVND come from the germline V gene (reference sequence). The CDR3: CASRFSSEGHNEQYF. The CDR3 region has the DNA TGTGCCAGTAGATTCAGCTCGGAGGGCCATAACGAGCAGTACTTC.

The chain joins TRBV6-1 to TRBJ2-7, with a tentative D call TRBD1 (6 bases). From germline, CDR1 is MNHNS and CDR2 SASEGT. The CDR3 loop spans 16 amino acids. V lost 4 bases to trimming and J lost 0 bases, with 16 bases between them. This CDR3 reads CASSVPQGPSSYEQYF. CDR3 in DNA: TGTGCCAGCAGTGTACCACAGGGACCCAGCTCCTACGAGCAGTACTTC.

The chain combines TRBV6-5 with TRBJ2-1, with 9 bases matching TRBD2. The CDR3 has 14 residues. V lost 1 base to trimming and J lost 6 bases; unmatched junction nucleotides: 1. Germline assignment: CDR1 MNHEY and CDR2 SVGAGI. The DNA of the CDR3 is TGTGCCAGCAGTTACTTACTAGCGGGCAATGAGCAGTTCTTC. Protein sequence: CASSYLLAGNEQFF.

V gene TRBV9 combines with J gene TRBJ2-7; 7 nucleotides align to TRBD2. Germline V gene sequence: CDR1 SGDLS, CDR2 YYNGEE. The CDR3 runs 14 residues. J lost 8 bases, V lost 0 bases, and 8 bases had no gene match. CDR3 sequence: CASSVGGGQIQQYF. The CDR3 bases are TGTGCCAGCAGCGTAGGGGGAGGGCAGATCCAGCAGTACTTC.

The chain recombines TRBV6-5 with TRBJ2-4; 11 positions agree with TRBD2. The trim removed 2 bases at V and 7 bases at J, leaving 7 bases unmatched. There are 16 residues in the CDR3. Germline V CDR1 and CDR2: MNHEY, SVGAGI. CDR3 coding DNA: TGTGCCAGCAGTTACACTAGCGGGAGAGGTTTGAACATTCAGTACTTC. It is translated as CASSYTSGRGLNIQYF.

This clone was detected once. The chain uses TRBV5-4 and TRBJ1-3; perhaps TRBD1 as D (5 bases). The CDR3 loop spans 15 amino acids. Germline V gene data show CDR1 as SGHNT and CDR2 as YYREEE (reference sequence). With 1 base removed from V and 1 base from J, the gap between germline ends came to 9 bases. In DNA form, the CDR3 reads TGTGCCAGCAGCTTGAGGGCAGGGTCTGGAAACACCATATATTTT. Protein sequence: CASSLRAGSGNTIYF.

The chain is built from TRBV10-1 and TRBJ2-5; unclear D gene. There are 13 residues in the CDR3. V lost 4 bases and J 3 bases, leaving 9 bases between the germline ends. Germline values: CDR1 WNHNN, CDR2 SYGVQD (reference sequence). The CDR3 here is CASSATVKETQYF. The CDR3 coding sequence is TGCGCCAGCAGTGCAACAGTCAAAGAGACCCAGTACTTC.

There are a few counts of this clone. The chain couples TRBV18 to TRBJ1-5; 12 bases map to TRBD1. With 5 bases clipped from V and 6 bases from J, the junction kept 5 bases outside the gene matches. The CDR3 contains 15 residues. Germline values: CDR1 KGHSH, CDR2 LQKENI. Here the CDR3 DNA reads TGTGCCAGCTCAGACGGGACAGGGGGCCTTCAGCCCCAGCATTTT. Protein: CASSDGTGGLQPQHF.

The CDR3 DNA reads as TGTGCCACCAGCAGAGCTAGCGGGGGGTGGAACAATGAGCAGTTCTTC. Protein product: CATSRASGGWNNEQFF. V is TRBV15 and J is TRBJ2-1; 11 bases are a match to TRBD2. The CDR3 extends over 16 amino acids. Germline CDR1 is LNHNV and CDR2 is YYDKDF (reference sequence). With V trimmed by 1 base and J by 5 bases, 4 bases remained unmatched.

This sequence joins TRBV7-6 and TRBJ2-5, with D possibly being TRBD1 (6 bases). The CDR3 covers 15 residues. The V and J ends lost 5 bases and 4 bases respectively, with 17 bases between them. The V gene's germline CDR1 is SGHVS and CDR2 FNYEAQ. This CDR3 reads CASSARTGIGETQYF. Here the CDR3 DNA reads TGTGCCAGCAGCGCTAGAACAGGGATTGGAGAGACCCAGTACTTC.

The V and J genes are TRBV2 and TRBJ1-1; D ambiguous. The V gene's germline CDR1 is SNHLY and CDR2 FYNNEI. V dropped 4 bases and J dropped 0 bases, with 6 bases sitting between them. This CDR3 has 13 amino acids. The CDR3 spells CASSAGLNTEAFF. CDR3 sequence (DNA): TGTGCCAGCAGTGCAGGCCTGAACACTGAAGCTTTCTTT.

This clone was observed a few times. V gene TRBV2 combines with J gene TRBJ1-5, with TRBD1 as a possible D gene (5 bases). Germline V gene sequence: CDR1 SNHLY, CDR2 FYNNEI. The CDR3 spans 14 residues. Trimming pared 4 bases from V and 0 bases from J, leaving 7 bases between. CDR3 sequence (DNA): TGTGCCAGCAGTGGGGGGGATAGCAATCAGCCCCAGCATTTT. It translates to CASSGGDSNQPQHF.

V and J are TRBV30 and TRBJ2-5; TRBD2 matches 7 bases. The J call may be in error: the DNA end matches TRBJ2-7 better. CDR3 length: 15 residues. Germline V gene lookup returns CDR1 GTSNPN and CDR2 SVGIG (reference sequence). DNA for the CDR3: TGTGCCTGGAGTGTACCGGGAGGCGTTATCTACGAGCAGTACTTC. Translated: CAWSVPGGVIYEQYF.

The table lists this clone with a count of one. The rearrangement joins TRBV6-5 to TRBJ2-7, with 7 positions matching TRBD1. After removal of 10 bases from V and 1 base from J, the junction contained 4 bases not matched to a gene. Germline V CDR1 and CDR2: MNHEY, SVGAGI. CDR3 length: 12 amino acids. The CDR3 here is CATRQGSYEQYF. CDR3 DNA: TGTGCCACCCGACAGGGTTCCTACGAGCAGTACTTC.

This chain joins TRBV9 and TRBJ2-7; tentative D call: TRBD2 (5 bases). CDR3 length equals 15 residues. Germline-derived CDR1 and CDR2 are SGDLS and YYNGEE. The V end lost 0 bases, the J end lost 4 bases, and 14 bases lay between the germline ends. CDR3 region: CASSVGASEGYEQYF. As DNA, the CDR3 is TGTGCCAGCAGCGTAGGAGCGAGTGAGGGTTACGAGCAGTACTTC.